What follows is one T cell receptor beta chain and its context. Antigen specificity is unknown. The PCR was carried out with 60 Vbeta primers and 13 Jbeta primers. Using immunoSEQ multiplex PCR, the repertoire was profiled, and TCRdb retains in-frame clones only, with some absent. Of 65,000 to 95,000 clones detected, just under 80% appear once; the ten largest clones hold nearly 2.5%. Trimming removed 4 bases from V and 4 bases from J; junction bases left unmatched: 4. CDR1 is SGHDT, CDR2 YYEEEE, per germline. The CDR3 length is 14 residues. The data derive from a study of cytomegalovirus exposure and HLA in healthy donors. Study in general: In an early release, HLA-typed donors contributed approximately 82 million unique TCR sequences. Study conclusions and caveats: A later analysis associated some 16,000 TCR beta sequences with HLA alleles at a 0.05 false discovery rate. The authors excluded some V segments, including TRBV6-2 and TRBV6-3, as indistinguishable.

The chain is built from TRBV5-6 and TRBJ1-1; 10 nucleotides align to TRBD1. Source material: PBMCs. This clonotype originated in a male donor in good health and CMV-seropositive. CDR3 sequence reads: CASSDGTGVTEAFF. In DNA form, the CDR3 reads TGTGCCAGCAGCGACGGGACAGGGGTCACTGAAGCTTTCTTT. The full variable domain, rest sourced from reference TRBV5-6 and TRBJ1-1, is DAGVTQSPTHLIKTRGQQVTLRCSPKSGHDTVSWYQQALGQGPQFIFQYYEEEERQRGNFPDRFSGHQFPNYSSELNVNALLLGDSALYLCASSDGTGVTEAFFGQGTRLTVV.